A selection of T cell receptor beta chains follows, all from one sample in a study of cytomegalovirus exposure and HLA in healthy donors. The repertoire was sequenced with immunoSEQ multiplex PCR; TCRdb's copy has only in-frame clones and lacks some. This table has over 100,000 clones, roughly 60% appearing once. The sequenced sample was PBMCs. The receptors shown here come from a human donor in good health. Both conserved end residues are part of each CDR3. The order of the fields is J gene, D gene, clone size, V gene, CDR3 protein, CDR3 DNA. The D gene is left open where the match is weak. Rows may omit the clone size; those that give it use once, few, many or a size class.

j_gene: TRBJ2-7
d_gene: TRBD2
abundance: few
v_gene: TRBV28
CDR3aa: CASSLPGGVDYEQYF
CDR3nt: TGTGCCAGCAGTTTACCGGGAGGAGTGGACTACGAGCAGTACTTC

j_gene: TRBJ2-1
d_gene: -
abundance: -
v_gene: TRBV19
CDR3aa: CASRIDRSSYNEQFF
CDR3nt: TGTGCCAGTAGGATAGACCGGAGCTCCTACAATGAGCAGTTCTTC

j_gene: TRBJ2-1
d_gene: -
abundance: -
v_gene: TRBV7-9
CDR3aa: CASSLALDEQFF
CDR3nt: TGTGCCAGCAGCTTAGCGCTAGATGAGCAGTTCTTC

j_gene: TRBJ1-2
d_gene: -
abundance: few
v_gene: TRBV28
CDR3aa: CASSLRGISGGYTF
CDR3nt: TGTGCCAGCAGTTTAAGGGGTATCTCGGGTGGCTACACCTTC

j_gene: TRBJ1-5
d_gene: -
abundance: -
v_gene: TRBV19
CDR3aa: CASSISGIPNQPQHF
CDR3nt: TGTGCCAGTAGTATCTCAGGGATCCCCAATCAGCCCCAGCATTTT

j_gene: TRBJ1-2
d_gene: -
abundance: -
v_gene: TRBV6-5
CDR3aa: CASSQNGGHYGYTF
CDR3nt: TGTGCCAGCAGCCAAAATGGGGGCCACTATGGCTACACCTTC

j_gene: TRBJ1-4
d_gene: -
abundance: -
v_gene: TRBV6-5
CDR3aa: CASSYDGPGKKLFF
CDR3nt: TGTGCCAGCAGTTACGACGGACCGGGGAAAAAACTGTTTTTT

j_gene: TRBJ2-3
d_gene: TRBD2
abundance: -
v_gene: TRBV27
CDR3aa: CASSLSTGGSRADTQYF
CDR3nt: TGTGCCAGCAGTTTATCAACGGGCGGGAGTAGAGCAGATACGCAGTATTTT

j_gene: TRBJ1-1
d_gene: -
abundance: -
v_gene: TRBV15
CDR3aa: CATSRDSPQGELVTEAFF
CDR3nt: TGTGCCACCAGCAGAGATTCCCCTCAAGGTGAGCTAGTAACTGAAGCTTTCTTT

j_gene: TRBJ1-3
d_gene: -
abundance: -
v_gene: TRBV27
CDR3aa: CATRSGGADGNTIYF
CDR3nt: TGTGCCACCAGGTCGGGGGGGGCTGATGGAAACACCATATATTTT

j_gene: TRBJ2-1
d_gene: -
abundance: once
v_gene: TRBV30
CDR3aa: CAWTVGRGEQFF
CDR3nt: TGTGCCTGGACCGTGGGTCGGGGTGAGCAGTTCTTC

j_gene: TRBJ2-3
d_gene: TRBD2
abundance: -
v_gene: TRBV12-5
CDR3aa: CASGLRGGILCTDTQYF
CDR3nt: TGTGCTAGTGGTTTGCGGGGAGGGATATTGTGCACAGATACGCAGTATTTT

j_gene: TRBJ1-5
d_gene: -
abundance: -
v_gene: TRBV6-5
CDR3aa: CASSRGREYQPQHF
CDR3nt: TGTGCCAGCAGTCGAGGACGGGAATATCAGCCCCAGCATTTT

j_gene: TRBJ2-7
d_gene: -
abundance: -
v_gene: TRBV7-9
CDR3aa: CASSSSGNSYEQYF
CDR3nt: TGTGCCAGCAGCTCTTCAGGGAACAGCTACGAGCAGTACTTC

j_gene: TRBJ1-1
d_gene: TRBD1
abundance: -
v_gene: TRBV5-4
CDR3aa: CASSRGQRPEAFF
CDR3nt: TGTGCCAGCAGCCGGGGACAGCGACCCGAAGCTTTCTTT

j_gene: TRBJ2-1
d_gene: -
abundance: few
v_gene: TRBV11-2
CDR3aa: CASSPGLSLYYNEQFF
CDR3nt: TGTGCCAGCAGCCCAGGGTTGTCGTTGTACTACAATGAGCAGTTCTTC

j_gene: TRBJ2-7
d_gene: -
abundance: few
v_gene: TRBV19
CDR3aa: CASSIAYRAAYEQYF
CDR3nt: TGTGCCAGTAGTATCGCCTACAGGGCCGCCTACGAGCAGTACTTC

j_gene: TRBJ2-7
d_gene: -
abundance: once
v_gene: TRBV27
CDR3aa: CASSRTPYEQYF
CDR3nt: TGTGCCAGCAGTCGGACACCTTACGAGCAGTACTTC

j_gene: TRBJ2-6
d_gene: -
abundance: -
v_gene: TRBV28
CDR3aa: CASSSLAGRIGSGANVLTF
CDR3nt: TGTGCCAGCAGTTCCCTGGCAGGGAGGATCGGTTCTGGGGCCAACGTCCTGACTTTC

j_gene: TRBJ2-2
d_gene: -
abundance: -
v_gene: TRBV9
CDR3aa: CASSALTGELFF
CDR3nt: TGTGCCAGCAGCGCCCTTACCGGGGAGCTGTTTTTT

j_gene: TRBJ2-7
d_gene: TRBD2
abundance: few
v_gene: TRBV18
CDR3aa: CASSPTSGLPYEQYF
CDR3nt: TGTGCCAGCTCACCTACTAGCGGACTTCCCTACGAGCAGTACTTC

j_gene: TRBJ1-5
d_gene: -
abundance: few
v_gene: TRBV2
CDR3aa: CASRQYSNQPQHF
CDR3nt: TGTGCCAGCAGGCAGTATAGCAATCAGCCCCAGCATTTT

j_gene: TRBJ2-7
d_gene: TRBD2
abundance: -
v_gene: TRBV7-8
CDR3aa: CASSSRSRLAGGISEQYF
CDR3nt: TGTGCCAGCAGCTCTCGTAGTAGACTAGCGGGAGGAATTAGCGAGCAGTACTTC

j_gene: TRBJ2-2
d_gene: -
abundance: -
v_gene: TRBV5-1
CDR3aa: CASSFLTSNTGELFF
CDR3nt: TGCGCCAGCAGCTTCCTAACTTCGAACACCGGGGAGCTGTTTTTT

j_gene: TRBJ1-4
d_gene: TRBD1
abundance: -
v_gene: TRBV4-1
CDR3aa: CASSRPGTGGVNEKLFF
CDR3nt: TGCGCCAGCAGCCGACCCGGGACAGGGGGCGTTAATGAAAAACTGTTTTTT

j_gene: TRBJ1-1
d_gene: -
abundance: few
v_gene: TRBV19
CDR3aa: CASSIRTANTEAFF
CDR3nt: TGTGCCAGTAGTATCCGGACAGCAAACACTGAAGCTTTCTTT

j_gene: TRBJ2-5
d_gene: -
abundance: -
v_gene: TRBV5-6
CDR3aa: CASSWTGVQETQYF
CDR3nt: TGTGCCAGCAGCTGGACGGGGGTCCAAGAGACCCAGTACTTC

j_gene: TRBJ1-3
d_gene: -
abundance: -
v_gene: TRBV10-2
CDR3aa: CASKTDFHSGNTIYF
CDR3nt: TGCGCCAGCAAGACGGACTTTCACTCTGGAAACACCATATATTTT

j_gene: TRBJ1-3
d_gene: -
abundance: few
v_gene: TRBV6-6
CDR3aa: CASSYGAQRDTIYF
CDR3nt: TGTGCCAGCAGCTACGGGGCCCAACGGGACACCATATATTTT

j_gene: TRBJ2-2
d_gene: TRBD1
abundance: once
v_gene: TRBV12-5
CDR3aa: CASGLGQGWNTGELFF
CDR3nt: TGTGCTAGTGGTTTGGGACAGGGATGGAACACCGGGGAGCTGTTTTTT

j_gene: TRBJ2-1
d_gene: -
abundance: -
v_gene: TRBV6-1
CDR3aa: CASSEARGYSYNEQFF
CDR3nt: TGTGCCAGCAGTGAAGCCCGCGGGTACTCCTACAATGAGCAGTTCTTC

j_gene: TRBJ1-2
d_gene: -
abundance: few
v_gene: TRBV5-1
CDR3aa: CASSYEGASYGYTF
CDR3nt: TGCGCCAGCAGCTATGAAGGGGCCTCCTATGGCTACACCTTC

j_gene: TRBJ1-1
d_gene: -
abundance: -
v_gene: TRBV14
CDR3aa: CASSQELRTEAFF
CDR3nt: TGTGCCAGCAGCCAAGAACTTCGGACAGAAGCTTTCTTT